The clone carrying this TCR beta chain showed up just a few times. Its cognate antigen is unknown. Trimming cost V 2 bases and J 4 bases, with 11 bases left between them. This CDR3 has 14 residues. Germline lookup yields CDR1 SGHTA and CDR2 FQGNSA. The data derive from a study of T cells after yellow fever vaccination. Broader study findings: Some clonotypes were seen in both the CD4 and the CD8 compartments. These made up a small share and likely arose from convergent recombination. At 95% to 96% for CD4 and around 91% for CD8, most primary-vaccination clones showed up again after the booster. Compared with primary, the secondary response was weaker and peaked at day 5, not 15.

5'RACE template switching generated TCR cDNA, adding a universal primer site and UMIs. One entry per CDR3 protein results from TCRdb running MiXCR on the 5' RACE reads. This sample has about 630,000 distinct CDR3 sequences, with around 12% found just once. Sequenced here: PBMCs, sampled on the day of the yellow fever booster vaccination. The receptor was isolated from a man between 25 and 39 years old who received the YFV17D yellow fever vaccine. The chain recombines TRBV7-2 with TRBJ1-1; no clear D. The CDR3 coding sequence is TGTGCCAGCAGCTTAATACCGGGGATCACTGAAGCTTTCTTT. Protein product: CASSLIPGITEAFF. Full variable domain (rest looked up from reference TRBV7-2 and TRBJ1-1): GAGVSQSPSNKVTEKGKDVELRCDPISGHTALYWYRQSLGQGLEFLIYFQGNSAPDKSGLPSDRFSAERTGGSVSTLTIQRTQQEDSAVYLCASSLIPGITEAFFGQGTRLTVV.